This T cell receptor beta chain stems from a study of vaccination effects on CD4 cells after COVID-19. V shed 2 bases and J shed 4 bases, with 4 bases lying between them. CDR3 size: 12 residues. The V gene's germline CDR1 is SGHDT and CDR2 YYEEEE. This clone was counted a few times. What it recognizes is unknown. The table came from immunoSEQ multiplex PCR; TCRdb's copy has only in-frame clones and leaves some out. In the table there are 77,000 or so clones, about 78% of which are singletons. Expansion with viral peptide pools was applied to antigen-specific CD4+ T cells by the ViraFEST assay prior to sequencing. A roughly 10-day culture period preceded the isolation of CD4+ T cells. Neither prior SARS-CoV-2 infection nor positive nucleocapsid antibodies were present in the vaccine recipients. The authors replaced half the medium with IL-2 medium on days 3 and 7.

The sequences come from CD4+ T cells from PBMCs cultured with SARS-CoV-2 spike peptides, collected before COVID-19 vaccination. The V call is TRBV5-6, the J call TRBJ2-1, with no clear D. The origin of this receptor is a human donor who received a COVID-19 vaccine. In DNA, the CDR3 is TGTGCCAGCAGCTTACTTTACAATGAGCAGTTCTTC. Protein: CASSLLYNEQFF.